The 27 T cell receptor beta chains listed next were all sequenced from one sample in a study of blood T cell repertoires in COVID-19. Data came from immunoSEQ multiplex PCR; TCRdb stores just in-frame clones and leaves some out. This table has about 36,000 clones, 75% to 85% appearing once. Sequenced sample: peripheral blood. These receptors came from a human donor in a cohort sampled during active or convalescent COVID-19. The donor label of this sample is uncertain.

V gene TRBV5-6 combines with J gene TRBJ2-5; a weak D match, TRBD1 (6 bases). The germline CDR1 and CDR2 sequences are SGHDT and YYEEEE. CDR3 length equals 14 residues. V was cut by 5 bases and J by 4 bases, with 15 bases left in between. The CDR3 here is CASRLQGAGETQYF. The DNA of the CDR3 is TGTGCCAGCAGACTACAGGGAGCTGGAGAGACCCAGTACTTC.

This clone was observed a single time. The gene calls are TRBV6-2 or TRBV6-3 and TRBJ2-7; D remains ambiguous. Per the germline V gene, CDR1 is MNHEY and CDR2 is SVGEGT. The CDR3 extends over 14 amino acids. The V gene lost 2 bases and the J gene lost 1 base, with 9 bases spanning the gap. Written as DNA, the CDR3 is TGTGCCAGCAGTTACAGCGCCAGATCCTACGAGCAGTACTTC. Translating gives CASSYSARSYEQYF.

The rearrangement links TRBV29-1 to TRBJ2-3, with D perhaps matching TRBD2 (5 bases). The germline V gene has CDR1 SQVTM and CDR2 ANQGSEA. The V and J ends lost 6 bases and 2 bases respectively, with 12 bases between them. The CDR3 is 13 residues long. CDR3 coding DNA: TGCAGCGTGATCGGACTGTACACAGATACGCAGTATTTT. This encodes CSVIGLYTDTQYF.

The CDR3 region has the DNA TGTGCCAGTAGTATAGAACCTGGGGGAGGGGGTAATCAGCCCCAGCATTTT. Encoded protein: CASSIEPGGGGNQPQHF. The gene calls are TRBV19 and TRBJ1-5; D is possibly TRBD1 (6 bases). V dropped 0 bases and J dropped 4 bases, with 16 bases sitting between them. The CDR3 contains 17 residues. Germline V gene lookup returns CDR1 LNHDA and CDR2 SQIVND (reference sequence).

This chain uses TRBV18 with TRBJ2-1, with TRBD1 matching over 11 bases. CDR3 length: 15 residues. V lost 4 bases to trimming and J lost 5 bases; unmatched junction nucleotides: 4. CDR1 is KGHSH and CDR2 is LQKENI in the germline V gene. CDR3 DNA: TGTGCCAGCTCACTGGGACAGGGGGGTAACAATGAGCAGTTCTTC. Amino acids: CASSLGQGGNNEQFF. Full variable domain (outside the CDR3, taken from reference TRBV18 and TRBJ2-1): NAGVMQNPRHLVRRRGQEARLRCSPMKGHSHVYWYRQLPEEGLKFMVYLQKENIIDESGMPKERFSAEFPKEGPSILRIQQVVRGDSAAYFCASSLGQGGNNEQFFGPGTRLTVL.

The chain employs TRBV29-1 and TRBJ1-2, with a tentative D call TRBD1 (5 bases). Germline lookup yields CDR1 SQVTM and CDR2 ANQGSEA. V was trimmed by 2 bases and J by 8 bases, leaving 18 bases between them. This CDR3 region has 14 residues. The CDR3: CSVEIKGRALGYTF. The CDR3 nucleotides read TGCAGCGTTGAAATCAAGGGCAGGGCTTTGGGCTACACCTTC.

A few counts support this clone. This chain uses TRBV19 with TRBJ2-3; 8 bases are shared with TRBD2. V was clipped by 3 bases and J by 8 bases; unmatched bases: 4. Germline CDR1 is LNHDA and CDR2 is SQIVND (reference sequence). The CDR3 spans 13 residues. CDR3 DNA: TGTGCCAGTAGTATTACTAGCGGCGGTACGCAGTATTTT. It codes for CASSITSGGTQYF.

The V call is TRBV5-6, the J call TRBJ2-1; a possible D gene is TRBD1 (6 bases). The length of the CDR3 is 15 residues. CDR1 SGHDT and CDR2 YYEEEE come from the germline V gene. V lost 1 base and J lost 2, with 10 bases in between. Here the CDR3 reads CASSLPQGPYNEQFF. As DNA, the CDR3 is TGTGCCAGCAGCTTGCCTCAGGGGCCCTACAATGAGCAGTTCTTC.

The CDR3 sequence is CASSLWYLAGPDTGELFF. CDR3 coding DNA: TGTGCCAGCAGTTTATGGTACCTAGCGGGACCAGACACCGGGGAGCTGTTTTTT. The chain is built from TRBV27 and TRBJ2-2, with 9 bases aligning to TRBD2. V shed 1 base, J shed 3 bases, and the junction held 9 bases outside the gene matches. The germline V gene has CDR1 MNHEY and CDR2 SMNVEV (reference sequence). CDR3 size: 18 residues.

J is TRBJ1-5 and V is TRBV2, with D possibly TRBD1 on 6 matching bases. The germline CDR1 and CDR2 sequences are SNHLY and FYNNEI. CDR3 length: 13 residues. Trimming cost V 7 bases and J 6 bases, with 13 bases left between them. Here the CDR3 reads CASTGQNFQPQHF. CDR3 sequence (DNA): TGTGCCAGCACAGGACAGAACTTTCAGCCCCAGCATTTT. The whole variable domain, remainder taken from reference TRBV2 and TRBJ1-5, is EPEVTQTPSHQVTQMGQEVILRCVPISNHLYFYWYRQILGQKVEFLVSFYNNEISEKSEIFDDQFSVERPDGSNFTLKIRSTKLEDSAMYFCASTGQNFQPQHFGDGTRLSIL.

CDR3 coding DNA: TGCGCCAGCAGCCCCCCGCCAGGGGCGAACACCGGGGAGCTGTTTTTT. Translating it yields CASSPPPGANTGELFF. The rearrangement uses TRBV4-3 and TRBJ2-2, with D possibly being TRBD1 (6 bases). The germline gives CDR1 LGHNA, CDR2 YSLEER. This CDR3 is built from 16 residues. The V end was cut by 4 bases, the J end by 0 bases, with 12 bases between.

The rearrangement joins TRBV5-1 to TRBJ2-5; 10 bases match TRBD2. CDR3 size: 15 residues. V shed 5 bases, J shed 4 bases, and the junction held 8 bases outside the gene matches. The germline V gene has CDR1 SGHRS and CDR2 YFSETQ. CDR3 nucleotides: TGCGCCAGCAGAGGGAGCGGGAGGGCCTCAGAGACCCAGTACTTC. It codes for CASRGSGRASETQYF. Full variable domain (outside the CDR3, taken from reference TRBV5-1 and TRBJ2-5): KAGVTQTPRYLIKTRGQQVTLSCSPISGHRSVSWYQQTPGQGLQFLFEYFSETQRNKGNFPGRFSGRQFSNSRSEMNVSTLELGDSALYLCASRGSGRASETQYFGPGTRLLVL.

As for this clone: Other DNA sequences in this specimen translate into the identical CDR3. The chain employs TRBV5-1 and TRBJ2-5; D possibly corresponds to TRBD1 (5 bases). CDR1 SGHRS and CDR2 YFSETQ come from the germline V gene. The V gene lost 4 bases and the J gene lost 1 base, with 11 bases spanning the gap. The CDR3 sequence is 14 residues long. CDR3 in DNA: TGCGCCAGCAGCCGTGACAGCTCCCAAGAGACCCAGTACTTC. It yields the protein CASSRDSSQETQYF. Combining the CDR3 with reference TRBV5-1 and TRBJ2-5 gives the whole variable domain KAGVTQTPRYLIKTRGQQVTLSCSPISGHRSVSWYQQTPGQGLQFLFEYFSETQRNKGNFPGRFSGRQFSNSRSEMNVSTLELGDSALYLCASSRDSSQETQYFGPGTRLLVL.

The chain is built from TRBV5-4 and TRBJ2-3, with 14 bases aligning to TRBD2. Germline loops: CDR1 SGHNT, CDR2 YYREEE (reference sequence). With V trimmed by 4 bases and J by 3 bases, 4 bases remained unmatched. The CDR3 runs 16 residues. CDR3 loop: CASSPGTSGSTDTQYF. As DNA, the CDR3 is TGTGCCAGCAGCCCCGGGACTAGCGGGAGTACAGATACGCAGTATTTT.

This clone was observed a single time. The rearrangement links TRBV7-2 to TRBJ2-1; D is perhaps TRBD2 (5 bases). The CDR3 loop spans 16 amino acids. Germline CDR1 is SGHTA and CDR2 is FQGNSA. The V end was cut by 3 bases, the J end by 0 bases, with 12 bases between. The CDR3 nucleotides are TGTGCCAGCAGCTTTGGGAGCGGTAGCTCCTACAATGAGCAGTTCTTC. This codes for CASSFGSGSSYNEQFF. The full variable domain, rest sourced from reference TRBV7-2 and TRBJ2-1, is GAGVSQSPSNKVTEKGKDVELRCDPISGHTALYWYRQSLGQGLEFLIYFQGNSAPDKSGLPSDRFSAERTGGSVSTLTIQRTQQEDSAVYLCASSFGSGSSYNEQFFGPGTRLTVL.

The chain combines TRBV19 with TRBJ1-5; 9 bases are shared with TRBD1. This CDR3 contains 13 residues. Germline CDR1 reads LNHDA; CDR2 reads SQIVND (reference sequence). V lost 8 bases and J lost 5; bases outside the gene matches: 4. CDR3 DNA: TGTGCCAGTCGGGACAGGGACCATCAGCCCCAGCATTTT. Its protein product is CASRDRDHQPQHF. The full variable domain, rest sourced from reference TRBV19 and TRBJ1-5, is DGGITQSPKYLFRKEGQNVTLSCEQNLNHDAMYWYRQDPGQGLRLIYYSQIVNDFQKGDIAEGYSVSREKKESFPLTVTSAQKNPTAFYLCASRDRDHQPQHFGDGTRLSIL.

This clone has just a few counts. The chain is built from TRBV4-1 and TRBJ1-1; no clear D. CDR1 and CDR2 (germline): MGHRA, YSYEKL. Trimming pared 1 base from V and 1 base from J, leaving 22 bases between. This CDR3 spans 19 amino acids. CDR3 amino acids: CASSQALSRGPRRNTEAFF. The DNA of the CDR3 is TGCGCCAGCAGCCAAGCTCTCTCACGGGGTCCGAGGAGGAACACTGAAGCTTTCTTT.

This clone was seen a few times. This chain uses TRBV3-1 (or the pseudogene TRBV3-2) with TRBJ2-7, with a weak D call TRBD2 (5 bases). Germline CDR1 is LGHDT and CDR2 is YNNKEL (reference sequence). Trimming cost V 1 base and J 7 bases, with 17 bases left between them. The CDR3 is 15 amino acids. CDR3 DNA: TGTGCCAGCAGCCAAGGTCCGCTAGCCCCTTCGGAGCAGTACTTC. Residues: CASSQGPLAPSEQYF.

This clone came up many times. V and J are TRBV7-3 and TRBJ2-5, with a possible D match to TRBD1 (6 bases). CDR1 is SGHTA, CDR2 FQGTGA, per germline. V was trimmed by 5 bases and J by 4 bases, leaving 14 bases between them. CDR3 size: 14 residues. The CDR3 DNA sequence: TGTGCCAGCAGCCAACAACAGGGATCAGAGACCCAGTACTTC. Amino acid sequence: CASSQQQGSETQYF.

The chain joins TRBV7-8 to TRBJ2-3; 8 nucleotides align to TRBD2. The J segment lost 3 bases and the V segment lost 2 bases, leaving 7 bases of the junction unmatched. CDR1 is SGHVS and CDR2 is FQNEAQ in the germline V gene. The CDR3 loop spans 16 amino acids. Here the CDR3 DNA reads TGTGCCAGCAGCTTATTCGGGACTAGGAGAACAGATACGCAGTATTTT. Translated: CASSLFGTRRTDTQYF.

The genes are TRBV19 and TRBJ2-1; TRBD2 agrees at 11 bases. The CDR3 covers 15 residues. The V and J ends lost 3 bases and 8 bases, in that order; junction bases with no gene match: 6. CDR1 and CDR2 (germline): LNHDA, SQIVND (reference sequence). The CDR3 nucleotides are TGTGCCAGTAGTATCGATAGCGGGAGGGCATATGAGCAGTTCTTC. It yields the protein CASSIDSGRAYEQFF.

This sequence joins TRBV29-1 and TRBJ2-1, with a possible D match to TRBD2 (5 bases). This CDR3 is 14 amino acids long. V was trimmed by 2 bases and J by 7 bases, leaving 15 bases between them. Germline V gives CDR1 SQVTM, CDR2 ANQGSEA. The CDR3 DNA reads as TGCAGCGTTGAAAGGGAGAACATTGGGAATGAGCAGTTCTTC. As protein: CSVERENIGNEQFF.

The V call is TRBV19, the J call TRBJ1-5; no clear D. With 2 bases removed from V and 6 bases from J, the gap between germline ends came to 11 bases. The V gene's germline CDR1 is LNHDA and CDR2 SQIVND (reference sequence). The CDR3 covers 14 residues. Written as DNA, the CDR3 is TGTGCCAGTAGTATACCCCAGGTGGGTCAGCCCCAGCATTTT. Its protein product is CASSIPQVGQPQHF.

This chain connects TRBV7-2 to TRBJ2-1; the match to TRBD2 covers 10 bases. This CDR3 comprises 17 residues. Germline trimming cut 3 bases from V and 2 bases from J; bases unmatched to any gene: 7. Germline V gene data show CDR1 as SGHTA and CDR2 as FQGNSA. CDR3 in amino acids: CASSFQAGGPPYNEQFF. The CDR3 DNA is TGTGCCAGCAGCTTTCAAGCGGGAGGGCCCCCCTACAATGAGCAGTTCTTC.

This chain uses TRBV29-1 with TRBJ2-3; 7 nucleotides line up with TRBD2. J lost 5 bases, V lost 5 bases, and 4 bases had no gene match. Germline CDR1 SQVTM, CDR2 ANQGSEA. This CDR3 region has 12 residues. CDR3 nucleotides: TGCAGCGTTTCGGGGGGTAAAGATACGCAGTATTTT. Its protein is CSVSGGKDTQYF.

The chain uses TRBV4-2 and TRBJ2-6; D might be TRBD1 (6 bases). V was cut by 4 bases and J by 0 bases, with 13 bases left in between. The germline V gene has CDR1 LGHNA and CDR2 YNFKEQ. The CDR3 consists of 17 residues. The CDR3 coding sequence is TGTGCCAGCAGCCGAGACACGGACAGCTCTGGGGCCAACGTCCTGACTTTC. Amino acid sequence: CASSRDTDSSGANVLTF.

The CDR3 reads CASSLAAGTEAFF. DNA for the CDR3: TGCGCCAGCAGCTTGGCCGCGGGGACTGAAGCTTTCTTT. The V call is TRBV5-1, the J call TRBJ1-1; D remains ambiguous. Trimming removed 0 bases from V and 5 bases from J, with 8 bases in between. The CDR3 has 13 amino acids. Germline CDR1 SGHRS, CDR2 YFSETQ. The whole variable domain, filled in from reference TRBV5-1 and TRBJ1-1, reads KAGVTQTPRYLIKTRGQQVTLSCSPISGHRSVSWYQQTPGQGLQFLFEYFSETQRNKGNFPGRFSGRQFSNSRSEMNVSTLELGDSALYLCASSLAAGTEAFFGQGTRLTVV.